This T cell receptor beta chain was documented in a study of radiation and T cells in renal cell carcinoma. Study at large: Nephrectomy followed 15 Gy stereotactic body radiation by 4 weeks.

Clones were sequenced by immunoSEQ multiplex PCR, and TCRdb holds only the in-frame ones, with some missing. Of approximately 94,000 clones in the sample, 70% to 85% were seen once. CDR1 and CDR2 from the germline V gene are SGHNT and YYREEE (reference sequence). The CDR3 extends over 15 amino acids. The junction had 4 bases not matched to a gene; V was cut back by 2 bases and J by 2 bases. Indicated time point: baseline pretreatment blood. The treatment here: 15 Gy SBRT to primary tumor, nephrectomy 4 weeks later. Study-level points and caveats: Top tumor clonotypes rose in blood 2 weeks post-radiation, then contracted.

Points on this clone: Its antigen is currently unknown.

This receptor was taken from a man in his sixties with renal cell carcinoma. The chain recombines TRBV5-4 with TRBJ1-2; 9 nucleotides agree with TRBD1. Sequenced material: blood, taken from a patient whose treatment included radiotherapy and nephrectomy. For the CDR3, the DNA is TGTGCCAGCAGCTTTGCTGGACAGGGGAACTATGGCTACACCTTC. Protein sequence: CASSFAGQGNYGYTF.